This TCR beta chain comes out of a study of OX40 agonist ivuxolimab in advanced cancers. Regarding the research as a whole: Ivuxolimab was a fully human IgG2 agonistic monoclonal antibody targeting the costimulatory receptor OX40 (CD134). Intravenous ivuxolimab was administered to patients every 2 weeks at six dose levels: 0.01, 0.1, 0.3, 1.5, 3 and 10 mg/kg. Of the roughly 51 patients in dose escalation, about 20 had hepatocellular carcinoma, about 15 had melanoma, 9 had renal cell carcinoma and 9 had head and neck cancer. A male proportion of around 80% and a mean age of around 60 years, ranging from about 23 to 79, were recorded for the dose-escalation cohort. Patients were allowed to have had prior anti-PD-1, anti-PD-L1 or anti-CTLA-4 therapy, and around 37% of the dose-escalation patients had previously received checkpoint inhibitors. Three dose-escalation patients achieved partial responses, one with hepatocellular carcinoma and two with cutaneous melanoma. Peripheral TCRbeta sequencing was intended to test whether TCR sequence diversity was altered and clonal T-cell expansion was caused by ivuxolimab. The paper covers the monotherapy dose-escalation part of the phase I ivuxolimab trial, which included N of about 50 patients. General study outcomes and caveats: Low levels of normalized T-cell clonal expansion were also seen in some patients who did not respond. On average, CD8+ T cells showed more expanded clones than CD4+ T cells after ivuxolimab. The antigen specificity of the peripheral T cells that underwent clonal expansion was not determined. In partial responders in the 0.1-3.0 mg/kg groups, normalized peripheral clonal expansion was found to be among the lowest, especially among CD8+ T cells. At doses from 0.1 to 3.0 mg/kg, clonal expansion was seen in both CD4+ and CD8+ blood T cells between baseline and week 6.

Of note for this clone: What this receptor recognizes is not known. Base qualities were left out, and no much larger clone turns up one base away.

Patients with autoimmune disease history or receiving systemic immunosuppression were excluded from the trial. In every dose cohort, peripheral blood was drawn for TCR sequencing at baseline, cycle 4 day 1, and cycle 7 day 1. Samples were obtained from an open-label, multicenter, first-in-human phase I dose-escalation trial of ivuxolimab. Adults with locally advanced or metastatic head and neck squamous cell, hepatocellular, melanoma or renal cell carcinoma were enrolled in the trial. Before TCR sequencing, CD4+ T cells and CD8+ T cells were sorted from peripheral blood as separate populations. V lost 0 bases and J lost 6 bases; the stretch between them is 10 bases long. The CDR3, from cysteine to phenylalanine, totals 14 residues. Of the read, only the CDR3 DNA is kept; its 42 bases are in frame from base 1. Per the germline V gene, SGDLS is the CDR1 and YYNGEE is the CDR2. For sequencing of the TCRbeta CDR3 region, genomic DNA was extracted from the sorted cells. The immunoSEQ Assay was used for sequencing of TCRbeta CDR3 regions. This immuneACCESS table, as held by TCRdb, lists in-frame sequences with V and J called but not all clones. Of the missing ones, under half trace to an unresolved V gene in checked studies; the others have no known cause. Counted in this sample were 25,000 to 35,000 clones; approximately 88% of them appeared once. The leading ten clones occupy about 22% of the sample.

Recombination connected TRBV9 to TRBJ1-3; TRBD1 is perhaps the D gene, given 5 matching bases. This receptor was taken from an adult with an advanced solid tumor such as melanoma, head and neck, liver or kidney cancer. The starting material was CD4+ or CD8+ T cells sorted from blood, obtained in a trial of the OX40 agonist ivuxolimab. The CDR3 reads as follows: CASSVGQSENTIYF. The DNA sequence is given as TGTGCCAGCAGCGTAGGACAGTCCGAAAACACCATATATTTT.